Sequencing of this T cell receptor (beta chain) was carried out in a study of PD-L1 blockade in urothelial cancer. The overall study: Once treatment had started, blood was analyzed at 3 weeks (second dose) and again at 6 weeks. Points from the study as a whole: Tumor-associated TCR clones expanded more in blood at 3 weeks in patients with durable benefit.

Time point meaning: pretreatment peripheral blood. Pretreatment and on-treatment blood mononuclear cell samples were taken, totaling between 1 and 8 time points per patient. A note on this clone: Its antigen is currently unknown.

CDR3 length: 11 amino acids. The ends were cut back, 7 bases at V and 8 bases at J, with 11 bases in the middle. Germline values: CDR1 SNHLY, CDR2 FYNNEI. Sequencing was performed with immunoSEQ multiplex PCR; in TCRdb, only in-frame clones are kept and a portion is missing. The sample holds tens of thousands of clones; under 90% are singletons and the top ten take 3.5% to 5%. This chain links TRBV2 with TRBJ1-2; D gene unclear. The sequence came from a man between 70 and 80 years old with urothelial cancer. The sample was PBMCs, taken around atezolizumab (anti-PD-L1) treatment. The CDR3 nucleotides are TGTGCCAGCACCGAGGGTATCGGCTACACCTTC. Translating it yields CASTEGIGYTF.